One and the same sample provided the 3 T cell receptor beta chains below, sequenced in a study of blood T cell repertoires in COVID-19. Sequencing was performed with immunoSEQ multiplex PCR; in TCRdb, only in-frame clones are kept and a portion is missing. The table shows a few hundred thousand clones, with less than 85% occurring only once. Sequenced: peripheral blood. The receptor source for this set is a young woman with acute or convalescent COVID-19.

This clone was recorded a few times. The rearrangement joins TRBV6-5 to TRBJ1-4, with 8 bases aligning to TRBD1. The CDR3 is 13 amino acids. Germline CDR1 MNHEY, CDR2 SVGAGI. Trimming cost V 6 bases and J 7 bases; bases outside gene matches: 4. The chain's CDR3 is CASSRGLSEKLFF. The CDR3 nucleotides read TGTGCCAGCAGCAGGGGGCTTAGTGAAAAACTGTTTTTT.

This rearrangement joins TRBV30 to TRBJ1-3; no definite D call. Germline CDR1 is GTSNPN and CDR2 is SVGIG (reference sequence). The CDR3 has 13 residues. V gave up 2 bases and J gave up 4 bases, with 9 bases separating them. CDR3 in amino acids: CAWSWAGGNTIYF. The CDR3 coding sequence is TGTGCCTGGAGTTGGGCGGGGGGAAACACCATATATTTT.

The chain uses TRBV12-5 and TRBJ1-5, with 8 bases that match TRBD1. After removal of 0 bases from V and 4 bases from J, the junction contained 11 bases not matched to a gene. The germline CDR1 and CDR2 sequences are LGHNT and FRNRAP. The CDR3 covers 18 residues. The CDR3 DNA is TGTGCTAGTGGTTTGGTATCGTTTTTGGACAGGGCAAATCAGCCCCAGCATTTT. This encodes CASGLVSFLDRANQPQHF.